In its sample, the clone carrying this TCR beta chain was seen a few times. Its antigen is as yet unknown. The sample is drawn from a study of response to subunit inactivated influenza vaccine. J lost 2 bases, V lost 4 bases, and 8 bases had no gene match. Germline V gives CDR1 SGDLS, CDR2 YYNGEE. The CDR3 consists of 15 residues. Study-level findings and limits: Researchers suggested that each seasonal influenza vaccination recruits few new T cells.

TCRdb reanalysed the RT-PCR reads using MiXCR and keeps one entry per CDR3 protein. The profile shows 170,000 or so distinct CDR3 sequences, roughly a tenth of them singletons. The origin of this receptor is a man in his fifties or sixties who received an inactivated influenza vaccine. Material: CD8+ T cells sorted from PBMCs, obtained about 23 months after vaccination. The chain couples TRBV9 to TRBJ2-7; 8 bases agree with TRBD1. The CDR3 bases are TGTGCCAGCAGCCCCAGGACAGGGTTAACCTACGAGCAGTACTTC. Encoded protein: CASSPRTGLTYEQYF.